This entry lists 23 T cell receptor beta chains sequenced from one sample in a study of T cells in localized non-small cell lung cancer. Some clones are missing from TCRdb's copy, which holds only in-frame ones; the method was immunoSEQ multiplex PCR. The top ten clones hold about 13% of a sample with some 66,000 clones, almost 85% of them seen once. This sample comprised peripheral blood, obtained before any cancer treatment. The receptors come from a female donor over 55 with stage I lung adenocarcinoma.

This clone was found once. V is TRBV5-1 and J is TRBJ2-2; TRBD2 is a possible D gene (6 bases). V lost 4 bases to trimming and J lost 5 bases, with 15 bases between them. The CDR3 covers 15 residues. The germline V gene has CDR1 SGHRS and CDR2 YFSETQ. CDR3 amino acids: CASSPGTEGTGELFF. In DNA, the CDR3 is TGCGCCAGCAGCCCCGGGACTGAGGGAACCGGGGAGCTGTTTTTT.

This clone was observed a handful of times. The J gene is TRBJ1-1, the V gene TRBV11-2; the D gene is possibly TRBD1 (5 bases). Between the trimmed V and J ends, which lost 6 bases and 4 bases, there was a span of 9 bases. CDR1 is SGHAT, CDR2 FQNNGV, per germline. The CDR3 runs 12 residues. The CDR3 protein is CASRTAGTEAFF. The CDR3, as DNA: TGTGCCAGCAGGACAGCCGGCACTGAAGCTTTCTTT.

This chain joins TRBV5-1 and TRBJ1-1; no firm D call. Germline V CDR1 and CDR2: SGHRS, YFSETQ. The CDR3 has 12 amino acids. The V gene lost 4 bases and the J gene lost 11 bases, with 15 bases spanning the gap. Here the CDR3 reads CASSLNIGRAFF. CDR3 nucleotides: TGCGCCAGCAGCCTGAACATAGGGAGGGCTTTCTTT.

The table lists this clone with a count of one. The chain couples TRBV2 to TRBJ2-2; no reliable D call. Per germline, CDR1 SNHLY and CDR2 FYNNEI. V was trimmed by 5 bases and J by 1 base, leaving 11 bases between them. The CDR3 covers 15 residues. For the CDR3, the DNA is TGTGCCAGCAGTACTACATACCAGAACACCGGGGAGCTGTTTTTT. This gives the protein CASSTTYQNTGELFF.

The chain links TRBV6-6 to TRBJ2-1; no clear D gene. Germline V gene sequence: CDR1 MNHNY, CDR2 SVGAGI (reference sequence). The CDR3 length is 11 residues. V lost 2 bases, J lost 9 bases, and 5 bases lay in between. CDR3 bases: TGTGCCAGCAGTTACGGCGGTGAGCAGTTCTTC. Translating gives CASSYGGEQFF.

The V call is TRBV29-1, the J call TRBJ1-3; D is unclear. Trimming cost V 6 bases and J 2 bases, with 11 bases left between them. This CDR3 region has 13 residues. The germline V gene has CDR1 SQVTM and CDR2 ANQGSEA. The CDR3 reads CSVLGGAGNTIYF. CDR3 sequence (DNA): TGCAGCGTCCTAGGTGGGGCTGGAAACACCATATATTTT. Based on the CDR3 plus reference TRBV29-1 and TRBJ1-3, the full variable domain is SAVISQKPSRDICQRGTSLTIQCQVDSQVTMMFWYRQQPGQSLTLIATANQGSEATYESGFVIDKFPISRPNLTFSTLTVSNMSPEDSSIYLCSVLGGAGNTIYFGEGSWLTVV.

V is TRBV30 and J is TRBJ2-2; the D gene could be TRBD1 or TRBD2 (7 bases each). V lost 5 bases and J lost 6, with 13 bases in between. Germline V gene data show CDR1 as GTSNPN and CDR2 as SVGIG (reference sequence). The CDR3 is 13 amino acids. The CDR3 spells CAWDREGPGELFF. The CDR3 DNA reads TGTGCCTGGGACAGGGAGGGTCCCGGGGAGCTGTTTTTT.

The chain combines TRBV5-1 with TRBJ2-5; 9 bases match TRBD1. CDR3 length: 17 residues. Germline V gives CDR1 SGHRS, CDR2 YFSETQ. V lost 0 bases to trimming and J lost 2 bases; unmatched junction nucleotides: 8. CDR3 region: CASSLEGGTGPQETQYF. CDR3 in DNA: TGCGCCAGCAGCTTGGAGGGAGGGACAGGGCCTCAAGAGACCCAGTACTTC.

This rearrangement joins TRBV14 to TRBJ2-5; tentatively, D is TRBD1 or TRBD2 (5 bases each). Germline lookup yields CDR1 SGHDN and CDR2 FVKESK. V lost 1 base and J lost 0, with 6 bases in between. This CDR3 spans 14 amino acids. The CDR3 sequence: CASSQGGNQETQYF. The CDR3 DNA reads TGTGCCAGCAGCCAAGGGGGGAACCAAGAGACCCAGTACTTC.

Written as DNA, the CDR3 is TGTGCCAGCAGTTTAAGTAGTGGGAGGGCCACGTACGAGCAGTACTTC. Translation gives CASSLSSGRATYEQYF. The V gene is TRBV27, the J gene TRBJ2-7, with 7 bases matching TRBD2. This CDR3 has 16 residues. The germline CDR1 and CDR2 sequences are MNHEY and SMNVEV (reference sequence). V gave up 2 bases and J gave up 4 bases; unmatched junction bases: 11.

In its sample, this clone was seen once. The chain uses TRBV9 and TRBJ1-2; 9 positions agree with TRBD1. In germline, CDR1 is SGDLS, CDR2 YYNGEE. Germline trimming cut 4 bases from V and 5 bases from J; bases unmatched to any gene: 6. This CDR3 has 14 amino acids. DNA for the CDR3: TGTGCCAGCAGCTCGGGACAGGGCTATTATGGCTACACCTTC. It specifies CASSSGQGYYGYTF.

This clone has just a few counts. The chain is built from TRBV5-6 and TRBJ2-5, with D uncertain. CDR3 size: 12 residues. The V and J ends lost 0 bases and 5 bases respectively, with 5 bases between them. Germline-derived CDR1 and CDR2 are SGHDT and YYEEEE. The CDR3 sequence is CASSLVEETQYF. CDR3 nucleotides: TGTGCCAGCAGCTTGGTGGAGGAGACCCAGTACTTC.

CDR3 residues: CASSKGSRGGNYGYTF. DNA of the CDR3: TGTGCCAGCAGCAAAGGTTCACGGGGAGGTAACTATGGCTACACCTTC. The chain links TRBV21-1 to TRBJ1-2. TRBV21-1 is an annotated pseudogene. The CDR3 totals 16 residues.

The CDR3 spells CASSMAGQTAITKNIQYF. CDR3 DNA: TGTGCCAGTAGTATGGCGGGACAGACGGCAATAACCAAAAACATTCAGTACTTC. V is TRBV19 and J is TRBJ2-4, with D possibly TRBD1 on 7 matching bases. The CDR3 is 18 amino acids. Trimming left V 3 bases short and J 2 bases short, with 20 bases between. Germline loops: CDR1 LNHDA, CDR2 SQIVND (reference sequence).

This chain joins TRBV19 and TRBJ2-1, with D possibly being TRBD1 (6 bases). Between the trimmed V and J ends, which lost 2 bases and 7 bases, there was a span of 18 bases. From germline, CDR1 is LNHDA and CDR2 SQIVND (reference sequence). The CDR3 has 16 residues. In DNA, the CDR3 is TGTGCCAGTAGTATATCTGGGGGCATGGGTACGAATGAGCAGTTCTTC. This codes for CASSISGGMGTNEQFF.

In this sample, this clone turned up a few times. The chain combines TRBV19 with TRBJ2-1; 7 bases agree with TRBD2. Germline V gene data show CDR1 as LNHDA and CDR2 as SQIVND (reference sequence). The CDR3 covers 16 residues. Trimming cost V 3 bases and J 8 bases; bases outside gene matches: 13. This chain's CDR3 is CASSIPFGRARDEQFF. Written as DNA, the CDR3 is TGTGCCAGTAGTATCCCCTTTGGGAGGGCCCGGGATGAGCAGTTCTTC.

This clone was counted only a few times. The chain carries TRBV6-6 and TRBJ1-6, with D possibly matching TRBD1 (5 bases). From germline, CDR1 is MNHNY and CDR2 SVGAGI (reference sequence). This CDR3 comprises 12 residues. Trimming took off 6 bases at V and 8 bases at J, with 8 bases between the two ends. CDR3 in amino acids: CASRKTDSPLHF. CDR3 in DNA: TGTGCCAGCAGGAAGACAGATTCACCCCTCCACTTT.

The chain is built from TRBV11-2 and TRBJ1-1; TRBD1 aligns across 7 bases. Germline V gene lookup returns CDR1 SGHAT and CDR2 FQNNGV. The length of the CDR3 is 15 residues. J was trimmed by 6 bases and V by 5 bases; bases with no gene match: 12. CDR3 coding DNA: TGTGCCAGCAGCCCTCGTTTGGGACAGCTATCTGAAGCTTTCTTT. Translation: CASSPRLGQLSEAFF.

The chain carries TRBV19 and TRBJ1-6; D is unresolved. The germline V gene encodes CDR1 LNHDA and CDR2 SQIVND (reference sequence). This CDR3 has 13 residues. Trimming pared 7 bases from V and 5 bases from J, leaving 9 bases between. The DNA for the CDR3 is TGTGCCAGTAAGAAGGTGAATAATTCACCCCTCCACTTT. Translated: CASKKVNNSPLHF.

This CDR3 is CASRRDNAYGYTF. The CDR3 region has the DNA TGTGCCAGCAGAAGGGACAACGCTTATGGCTACACCTTC. This rearrangement joins TRBV6-5 to TRBJ1-2, with D maybe TRBD1 (6 bases). This CDR3 is built from 13 residues. V dropped 6 bases and J dropped 5 bases, with 13 bases sitting between them. Germline V gene data show CDR1 as MNHEY and CDR2 as SVGAGI.

This clone was detected only once. This rearrangement joins TRBV13 to TRBJ2-3; 7 nucleotides align to TRBD2. This CDR3 comprises 16 residues. V lost 5 bases and J lost 0; bases outside the gene matches: 8. Per the germline V gene, CDR1 is PRHDT and CDR2 is FYEKMQ (reference sequence). The CDR3 coding sequence is TGTGCCAGCAGCCGAAGCGGGGTCGGTAGCACAGATACGCAGTATTTT. It codes for CASSRSGVGSTDTQYF.

This chain links TRBV5-1 with TRBJ2-2, with 7 bases that match TRBD2. CDR1 is SGHRS and CDR2 is YFSETQ in the germline V gene. CDR3 size: 15 residues. V gave up 4 bases and J gave up 5 bases; unmatched junction bases: 8. CDR3 amino acids: CASSLAGDYTGELFF. DNA for the CDR3: TGCGCCAGCAGCCTGGCGGGGGATTATACCGGGGAGCTGTTTTTT.

This chain uses TRBV7-9 with TRBJ1-1; no firm D call. The germline CDR1 and CDR2 sequences are SEHNR and FQNEAQ (reference sequence). CDR3 length: 15 amino acids. V was trimmed by 6 bases and J by 1 base, leaving 15 bases between them. CDR3 in amino acids: CASSPPGSRNTEAFF. DNA of the CDR3: TGTGCCAGCAGTCCTCCCGGGTCCCGGAACACTGAAGCTTTCTTT. Supplemented by reference TRBV7-9 and TRBJ1-1, the full variable domain reads DTGVSQNPRHKITKRGQNVTFRCDPISEHNRLYWYRQTLGQGPEFLTYFQNEAQLEKSRLLSDRFSAERPKGSFSTLEIQRTEQGDSAMYLCASSPPGSRNTEAFFGQGTRLTVV.